This entry lists 27 T cell receptor beta chains sequenced from one sample in a study of blood T cell repertoires in COVID-19. The protocol was immunoSEQ multiplex PCR, while the TCRdb copy is restricted to in-frame clones and leaves out a portion. The table has some 200,000 clones, roughly 80% seen once; the top ten hold more than 9.5%. Material for sequencing was peripheral blood. These receptors came from a woman aged 35 to 49 with COVID-19, enrolled during active disease.

This chain connects TRBV10-1 to TRBJ2-2; D remains unclear. CDR1 is WNHNN, CDR2 SYGVQD, per germline (reference sequence). The CDR3 totals 13 residues. V lost 4 bases and J lost 5, with 8 bases in between. CDR3 amino acids: CASSGFLTGELFF. As DNA, the CDR3 is TGCGCCAGCAGTGGTTTCCTGACCGGGGAGCTGTTTTTT.

Note on this clone: Its ends do not fully match the called genes, so a read error is possible. This sequence joins TRBV5-5 and TRBJ1-2; 8 bases match TRBD1. CDR3 length equals 13 residues. Germline-derived CDR1 and CDR2 are SGHKS and YYEKEE (reference sequence). CDR3 bases: TGTGCCAGCAGCTTGGCTGGCAGGGGGCGAATCCCTTTC. Its protein is CASSLAGRGRIPF. The variable domain in full, with the rest retrieved from reference TRBV5-5 and TRBJ1-2, is DAGVTQSPTHLIKTRGQQVTLRCSPISGHKSVSWYQQVLGQGPQFIFQYYEKEERGRGNFPDRFSARQFPNYSSELNVNALLLGDSALYLCASSLAGRGRIPFGSGTRLTVV.

This chain uses TRBV6-1 with TRBJ2-7; TRBD1 might be the D (5 bases). V shed 2 bases and J shed 9 bases, with 20 bases lying between them. The germline CDR1 and CDR2 sequences are MNHNS and SASEGT. The CDR3 runs 15 residues. The CDR3 sequence is CASSETGPLFDRQYF. The CDR3 DNA follows: TGTGCCAGCAGTGAAACAGGTCCCCTTTTTGATCGGCAGTACTTC.

A few counts support this clone. The chain combines TRBV7-2 with TRBJ2-4; possible D gene TRBD2, 5 bases. CDR3 length: 14 amino acids. From germline, CDR1 is SGHTA and CDR2 FQGNSA. The ends were cut back, 5 bases at V and 6 bases at J, with 14 bases in the middle. In DNA form, the CDR3 reads TGTGCCAGCAGCCGCACTAGTGCCCGAAACATTCAGTACTTC. Translating gives CASSRTSARNIQYF.

This clone was seen more than once but under ten times. V usage is TRBV10-1 and J usage is TRBJ2-1; D is unclear. V was trimmed by 0 bases and J by 7 bases, leaving 7 bases between them. The length of the CDR3 is 13 residues. Germline V gene lookup returns CDR1 WNHNN and CDR2 SYGVQD (reference sequence). Here the CDR3 reads CASSESRGNEQFF. The CDR3 nucleotides read TGCGCCAGCAGTGAGTCTCGAGGTAATGAGCAGTTCTTC.

The chain is built from TRBV27 and TRBJ1-6; D might be TRBD1 (5 bases). Trimming removed 5 bases from V and 5 bases from J, with 13 bases in between. Per the germline V gene, CDR1 is MNHEY and CDR2 is SMNVEV (reference sequence). The CDR3 runs to 15 residues. The DNA of the CDR3 is TGTGCCAGCAGTCCGCAGGGCCGGAATAATTCACCCCTCCACTTT. Its protein is CASSPQGRNNSPLHF.

The genes are TRBV18 and TRBJ2-2; 8 bases are a match to TRBD2. CDR1 is KGHSH, CDR2 LQKENI, per germline. The V segment lost 0 bases and the J segment 3 bases; nucleotides outside the gene matches: 0. The CDR3 sequence is 15 residues long. Here the CDR3 DNA reads TGTGCCAGCTCACCACCAGCGGGAGACACCGGGGAGCTGTTTTTT. This translates into CASSPPAGDTGELFF.

The chain links TRBV24-1 to TRBJ2-5, with D maybe TRBD1 (6 bases). V lost 7 bases to trimming and J lost 5 bases, with 16 bases between them. Germline V gene sequence: CDR1 KGHDR, CDR2 SFDVKD. This CDR3 is 14 amino acids long. The CDR3 protein is CATSPRGATETQYF. CDR3 nucleotide sequence: TGTGCCACCAGCCCCAGGGGCGCCACGGAGACCCAGTACTTC.

This clone was picked up many times. J is TRBJ2-1 and V is TRBV2; D gene uncertain. V lost 4 bases and J lost 2, with 9 bases in between. Germline V gene data show CDR1 as SNHLY and CDR2 as FYNNEI. There are 14 residues in the CDR3. The CDR3 region is CASSGTSAYNEQFF. The CDR3 DNA sequence: TGTGCCAGCAGTGGTACTTCTGCCTACAATGAGCAGTTCTTC.

The gene calls are TRBV5-1 and TRBJ2-1; the D is unclear. Per the germline V gene, CDR1 is SGHRS and CDR2 is YFSETQ. Trimming stripped 0 bases from V and 5 bases from J, with 6 bases between. This CDR3 has 13 residues. CDR3 nucleotide sequence: TGCGCCAGCAGCTTGGTTGCGAACAATGAGCAGTTCTTC. This sequence encodes CASSLVANNEQFF.

The rearrangement links TRBV3-1 (or the pseudogene TRBV3-2) to TRBJ2-1; 9 bases line up with TRBD2. This CDR3 spans 18 amino acids. J gave up 0 bases and V 0 bases, and 6 bases lay outside the gene matches. CDR1 is LGHDT, CDR2 YNNKEL, per germline (reference sequence). The CDR3 here is CASSQDLAGVSSYNEQFF. CDR3 DNA: TGTGCCAGCAGCCAAGACTTAGCGGGGGTGAGCTCCTACAATGAGCAGTTCTTC.

The chain recombines TRBV6-5 with TRBJ2-7; 9 positions match TRBD1. The V gene's germline CDR1 is MNHEY and CDR2 SVGAGI. Unmatched junction bases numbered 11, after V lost 8 bases and J lost 6 bases. The CDR3 is 14 amino acids. As DNA, the CDR3 is TGTGCCAGCGGAAGGACAGGGGTGGGAGTCGAGCAGTACTTC. It encodes CASGRTGVGVEQYF.

The chain carries TRBV21-1 and TRBJ2-2; the table's D call, TRBD1, has no DNA check behind it. TRBV21-1 is listed as a pseudogene. The CDR3 is 18 amino acids. For the CDR3, the DNA is TGTGCCAGCAGCAAAGACAGGGGACCGCCTGAGGGGACCGGGGAGCTGTTTTTT. The encoded protein is CASSKDRGPPEGTGELFF.

The chain has TRBV2 and TRBJ1-2; possible D gene TRBD1, 5 bases. This CDR3 contains 13 residues. Per the germline V gene, CDR1 is SNHLY and CDR2 is FYNNEI. V gave up 5 bases and J gave up 1 base, with 8 bases separating them. The CDR3 region is CASSPTVNYGYTF. For the CDR3, the DNA is TGTGCCAGCAGTCCGACAGTTAACTATGGCTACACCTTC.

This clone was counted only a few times. The V call is TRBV7-9, the J call TRBJ1-2; D might be TRBD1 (5 bases). Germline loops: CDR1 SEHNR, CDR2 FQNEAQ (reference sequence). This CDR3 is 13 amino acids long. Trimming shortened V by 7 bases and J by 6 bases, and 15 bases separated the two germline ends. CDR3: CASTLRGNNGYTF. CDR3 bases: TGTGCCAGCACCCTTCGGGGGAATAATGGCTACACCTTC. The whole variable domain, filled in from reference TRBV7-9 and TRBJ1-2, reads DTGVSQNPRHKITKRGQNVTFRCDPISEHNRLYWYRQTLGQGPEFLTYFQNEAQLEKSRLLSDRFSAERPKGSFSTLEIQRTEQGDSAMYLCASTLRGNNGYTFGSGTRLTVV.

This clone was detected only a few times. This CDR3 reads CASSKGLDPSYEQYF. As DNA, the CDR3 is TGCGCCAGCAGTAAGGGACTCGACCCATCCTACGAGCAGTACTTC. V and J are TRBV10-1 and TRBJ2-7, with a tentative D call TRBD2 (6 bases). From germline, CDR1 is WNHNN and CDR2 SYGVQD (reference sequence). The CDR3 runs to 15 residues. V lost 5 bases and J 1 base, leaving 15 bases between the germline ends.

This clone has only one observation. The chain has TRBV18 and TRBJ1-1, with unresolved D. The germline V gene has CDR1 KGHSH and CDR2 LQKENI. Between the trimmed V and J ends, which lost 0 bases and 1 base, there was a span of 6 bases. The CDR3 spans 14 residues. The CDR3 region is CASSPPLRNTEAFF. DNA for the CDR3: TGTGCCAGCTCACCACCCTTGAGGAACACTGAAGCTTTCTTT.

The V and J genes are TRBV19 and TRBJ2-7; 7 bases agree with TRBD1. After removal of 5 bases from V and 5 bases from J, the junction contained 9 bases not matched to a gene. There are 14 residues in the CDR3. The germline V gene encodes CDR1 LNHDA and CDR2 SQIVND (reference sequence). For the CDR3, the DNA is TGTGCCAGTAGTCCCGGGACAGCAGCTAACGAGCAGTACGTC. It specifies CASSPGTAANEQYV.

The rearrangement links TRBV12-5 to TRBJ2-1; 9 bases map to TRBD1. The CDR3 has 18 amino acids. The germline V gene has CDR1 LGHNT and CDR2 FRNRAP. V gave up 4 bases and J gave up 5 bases; unmatched junction bases: 15. The CDR3 is CASGSGQGRPGSNNEQFF. The DNA of the CDR3 is TGTGCTAGTGGTTCGGGACAGGGCCGCCCCGGTTCTAACAATGAGCAGTTCTTC.

The chain uses TRBV19 and TRBJ2-1; D might be TRBD2 (5 bases). CDR3 length: 15 residues. Trimming took off 7 bases at V and 0 bases at J, with 13 bases between the two ends. In germline, CDR1 is LNHDA, CDR2 SQIVND (reference sequence). The CDR3 sequence is CASTWRTSSYNEQFF. Written as DNA, the CDR3 is TGTGCCAGTACCTGGAGGACGAGCTCCTACAATGAGCAGTTCTTC.

The chain links TRBV24-1 to TRBJ2-1, with 9 bases matching TRBD2. In germline, CDR1 is KGHDR, CDR2 SFDVKD. V gave up 7 bases and J gave up 6 bases; unmatched junction bases: 9. CDR3 length: 15 amino acids. The CDR3 nucleotides read TGTGCCACCAGCGACCCCGGGACTAGCTTCAATGAGCAGTTCTTC. This gives the protein CATSDPGTSFNEQFF.

The chain has TRBV6-5 and TRBJ2-5, with 10 positions matching TRBD2. V shed 10 bases, J shed 4 bases, and the junction held 9 bases outside the gene matches. Germline V gives CDR1 MNHEY, CDR2 SVGAGI. This CDR3 is built from 14 residues. CDR3 DNA sequence: TGTGCCACCCGTCGGACTAGCGGAGCAGAGACCCAGTACTTC. As protein: CATRRTSGAETQYF.

V usage is TRBV27 and J usage is TRBJ2-1; 8 bases agree with TRBD2. The CDR3 covers 15 residues. The junction had 8 bases not matched to a gene; V was cut back by 2 bases and J by 8 bases. Germline loops: CDR1 MNHEY, CDR2 SMNVEV (reference sequence). CDR3 residues: CASSLTGTRRDEQFF. In nucleotides, the CDR3 is TGTGCCAGCAGTTTAACGGGGACTAGAAGGGATGAGCAGTTCTTC.

This chain uses TRBV7-6 with TRBJ2-1; TRBD2 agrees at 11 bases. Germline trimming cut 5 bases from V and 6 bases from J; bases unmatched to any gene: 9. The CDR3 sequence is 16 residues long. Germline-derived CDR1 and CDR2 are SGHVS and FNYEAQ. This CDR3 reads CASSLEASGGTNEQFF. The CDR3 region has the DNA TGTGCCAGCAGCCTAGAGGCTAGCGGGGGGACCAATGAGCAGTTCTTC.

The chain combines TRBV2 with TRBJ2-1; TRBD2 aligns across 12 bases. The germline CDR1 and CDR2 sequences are SNHLY and FYNNEI. Trimming cost V 6 bases and J 6 bases; bases outside gene matches: 6. The CDR3 covers 15 residues. The chain's CDR3 is CASSVLAGGANEQFF. The CDR3 DNA reads as TGTGCCAGCAGCGTACTAGCGGGGGGTGCCAATGAGCAGTTCTTC.

This rearrangement joins TRBV7-2 to TRBJ2-3; D is possibly TRBD1 (6 bases). Germline V gene lookup returns CDR1 SGHTA and CDR2 FQGNSA. The CDR3 has 14 residues. Trimming removed 1 base at V and 8 bases at J, with 13 bases between. CDR3 sequence reads: CASSLGVQGGTQYF. The CDR3 DNA is TGTGCCAGCAGCTTAGGGGTACAGGGTGGTACGCAGTATTTT.

This clone was seen just once. This chain connects TRBV7-9 to TRBJ2-1; 8 bases are a match to TRBD1. Germline trimming cut 2 bases from V and 3 bases from J; bases unmatched to any gene: 9. The CDR3 length is 17 residues. CDR1 and CDR2 from the germline V gene are SEHNR and FQNEAQ (reference sequence). This chain's CDR3 is CASSLFGQGNDYNEQFF. In DNA, the CDR3 is TGTGCCAGCAGCTTATTCGGACAGGGAAATGACTACAATGAGCAGTTCTTC.